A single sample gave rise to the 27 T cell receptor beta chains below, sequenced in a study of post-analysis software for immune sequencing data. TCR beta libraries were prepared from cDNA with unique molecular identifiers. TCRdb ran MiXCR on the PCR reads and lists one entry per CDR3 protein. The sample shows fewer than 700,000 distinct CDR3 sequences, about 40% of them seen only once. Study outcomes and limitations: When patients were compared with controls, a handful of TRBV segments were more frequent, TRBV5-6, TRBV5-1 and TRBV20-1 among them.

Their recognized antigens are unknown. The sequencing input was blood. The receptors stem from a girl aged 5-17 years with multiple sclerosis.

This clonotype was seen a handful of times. The CDR3 here is CASSPSEWSGGSYEQYF. In DNA form, the CDR3 reads TGTGCCAGCTCTCCTAGCGAGTGGAGCGGGGGCTCCTACGAGCAGTACTTC. The chain couples TRBV12-3 or TRBV12-4 to TRBJ2-7; 8 bases line up with TRBD2. The junction had 15 bases not matched to a gene; V was cut back by 8 bases and J by 0 bases. The CDR3 consists of 17 residues.

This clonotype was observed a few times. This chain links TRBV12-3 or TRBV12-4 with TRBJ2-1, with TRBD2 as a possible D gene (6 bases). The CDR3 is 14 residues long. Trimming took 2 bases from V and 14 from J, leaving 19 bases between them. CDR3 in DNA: TGTGCCAGCAGTTTAAGGGCTAGCGAGGGTCGGGAGTTCTTC. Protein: CASSLRASEGREFF.

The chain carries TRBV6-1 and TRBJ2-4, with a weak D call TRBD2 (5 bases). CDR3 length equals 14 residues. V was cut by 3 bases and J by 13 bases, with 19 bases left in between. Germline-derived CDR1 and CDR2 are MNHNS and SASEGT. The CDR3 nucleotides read TGTGCCAGCAGTGAGGCTTTTGACGGGCGGAGGCAGTACTTC. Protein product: CASSEAFDGRRQYF.

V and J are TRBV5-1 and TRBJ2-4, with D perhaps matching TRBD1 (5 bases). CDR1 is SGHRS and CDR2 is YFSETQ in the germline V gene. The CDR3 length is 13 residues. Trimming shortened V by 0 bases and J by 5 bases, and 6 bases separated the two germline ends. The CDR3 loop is CASSLGGENIQYF. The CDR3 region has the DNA TGCGCCAGCAGCTTGGGGGGCGAAAACATTCAGTACTTC. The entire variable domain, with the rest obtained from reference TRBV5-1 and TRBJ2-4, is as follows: KAGVTQTPRYLIKTRGQQVTLSCSPISGHRSVSWYQQTPGQGLQFLFEYFSETQRNKGNFPGRFSGRQFSNSRSEMNVSTLELGDSALYLCASSLGGENIQYFGAGTRLSVL.

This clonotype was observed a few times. CDR3 DNA sequence: TGCGCCAGCAGCCAAGAATATGTTATAGACGAGCAGTACTTC. Its protein is CASSQEYVIDEQYF. This sequence joins TRBV4-1 and TRBJ2-7; D uncertain. Trimming left V 0 bases short and J 5 bases short, with 11 bases between. This CDR3 comprises 14 residues. Germline V gene sequence: CDR1 MGHRA, CDR2 YSYEKL.

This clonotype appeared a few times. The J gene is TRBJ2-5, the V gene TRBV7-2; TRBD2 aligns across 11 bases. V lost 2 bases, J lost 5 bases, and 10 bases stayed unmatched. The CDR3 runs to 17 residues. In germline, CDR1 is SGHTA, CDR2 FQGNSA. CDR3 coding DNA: TGTGCCAGCAGCTTAAGAGTAGCGGGGGGGCCAGGGGAGACCCAGTACTTC. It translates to CASSLRVAGGPGETQYF.

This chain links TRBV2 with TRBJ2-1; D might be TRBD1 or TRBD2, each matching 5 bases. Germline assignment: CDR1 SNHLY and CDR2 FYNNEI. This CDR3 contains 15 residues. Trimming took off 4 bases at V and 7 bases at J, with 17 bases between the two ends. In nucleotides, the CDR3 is TGTGCCAGCAGTGGTGGGACCGCGTCGGGGAATGAGCAGTTCTTC. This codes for CASSGGTASGNEQFF.

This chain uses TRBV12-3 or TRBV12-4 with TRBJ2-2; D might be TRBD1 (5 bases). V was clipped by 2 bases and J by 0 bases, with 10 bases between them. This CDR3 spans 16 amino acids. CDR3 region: CASSLRSGTNTGELFF. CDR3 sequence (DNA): TGTGCCAGCAGTTTAAGGTCAGGGACGAACACCGGGGAGCTGTTTTTT.

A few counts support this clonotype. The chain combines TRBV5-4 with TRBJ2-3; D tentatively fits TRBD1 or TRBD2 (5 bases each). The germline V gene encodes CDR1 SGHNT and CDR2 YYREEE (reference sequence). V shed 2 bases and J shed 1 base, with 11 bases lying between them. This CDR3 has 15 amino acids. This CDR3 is CASSLSGPRTDTQYF. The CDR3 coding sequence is TGTGCCAGCAGCTTATCGGGACCCCGCACAGATACGCAGTATTTT. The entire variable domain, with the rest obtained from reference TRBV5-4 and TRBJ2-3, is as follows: ETGVTQSPTHLIKTRGQQVTLRCSSQSGHNTVSWYQQALGQGPQFIFQYYREEENGRGNFPPRFSGLQFPNYSSELNVNALELDDSALYLCASSLSGPRTDTQYFGPGTRLTVL.

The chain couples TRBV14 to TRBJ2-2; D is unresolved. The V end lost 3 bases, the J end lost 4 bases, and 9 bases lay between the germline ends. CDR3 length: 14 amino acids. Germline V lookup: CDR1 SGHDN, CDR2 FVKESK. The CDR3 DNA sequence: TGTGCCAGCAGCCAGGGCCTCAGCACCGGGGAGCTGTTTTTT. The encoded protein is CASSQGLSTGELFF. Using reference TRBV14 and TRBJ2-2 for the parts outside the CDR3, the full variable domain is EAGVTQFPSHSVIEKGQTVTLRCDPISGHDNLYWYRRVMGKEIKFLLHFVKESKQDESGMPNNRFLAERTGGTYSTLKVQPAELEDSGVYFCASSQGLSTGELFFGEGSRLTVL.

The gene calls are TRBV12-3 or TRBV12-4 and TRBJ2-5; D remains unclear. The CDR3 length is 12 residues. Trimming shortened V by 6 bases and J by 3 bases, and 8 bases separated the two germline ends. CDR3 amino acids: CASRGIEETQYF. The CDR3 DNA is TGTGCCAGCAGGGGAATTGAAGAGACCCAGTACTTC.

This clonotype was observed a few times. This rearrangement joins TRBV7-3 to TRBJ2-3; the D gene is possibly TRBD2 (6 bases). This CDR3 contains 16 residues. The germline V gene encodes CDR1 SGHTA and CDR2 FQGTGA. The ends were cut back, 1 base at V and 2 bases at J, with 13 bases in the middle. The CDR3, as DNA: TGTGCCAGCAGCTTAAGTGGGGCGGGGAACACAGATACGCAGTATTTT. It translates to CASSLSGAGNTDTQYF.

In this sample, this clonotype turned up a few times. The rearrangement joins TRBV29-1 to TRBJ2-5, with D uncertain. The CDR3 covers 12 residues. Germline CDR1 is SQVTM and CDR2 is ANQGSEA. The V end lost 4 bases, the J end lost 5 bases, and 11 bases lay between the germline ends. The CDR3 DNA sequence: TGCAGCGTTGTGATCCAAGGGGAGACCCAGTACTTC. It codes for CSVVIQGETQYF.

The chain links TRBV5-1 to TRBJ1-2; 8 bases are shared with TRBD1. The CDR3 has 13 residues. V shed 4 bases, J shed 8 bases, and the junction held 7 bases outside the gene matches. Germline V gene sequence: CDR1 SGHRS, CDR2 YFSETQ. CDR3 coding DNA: TGCGCCAGCAGCCTCCTGACAGGGGAGGGCTACACCTTC. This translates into CASSLLTGEGYTF. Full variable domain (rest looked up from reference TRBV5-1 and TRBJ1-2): KAGVTQTPRYLIKTRGQQVTLSCSPISGHRSVSWYQQTPGQGLQFLFEYFSETQRNKGNFPGRFSGRQFSNSRSEMNVSTLELGDSALYLCASSLLTGEGYTFGSGTRLTVV.

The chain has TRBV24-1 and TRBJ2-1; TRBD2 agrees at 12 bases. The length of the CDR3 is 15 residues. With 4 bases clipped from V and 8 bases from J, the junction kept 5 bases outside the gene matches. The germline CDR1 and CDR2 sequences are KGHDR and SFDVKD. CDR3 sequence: CATSDSSGRAHEQFF. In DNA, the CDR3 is TGTGCCACCAGTGACTCTAGCGGGAGGGCCCATGAGCAGTTCTTC.

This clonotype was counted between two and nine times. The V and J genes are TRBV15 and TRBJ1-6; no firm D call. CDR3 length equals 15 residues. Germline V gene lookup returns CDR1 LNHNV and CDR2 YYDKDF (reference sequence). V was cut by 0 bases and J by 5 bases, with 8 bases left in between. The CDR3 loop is CATSRDRRDNSPLHF. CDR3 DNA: TGTGCCACCAGCAGAGATCGTAGGGATAATTCACCCCTCCACTTT.

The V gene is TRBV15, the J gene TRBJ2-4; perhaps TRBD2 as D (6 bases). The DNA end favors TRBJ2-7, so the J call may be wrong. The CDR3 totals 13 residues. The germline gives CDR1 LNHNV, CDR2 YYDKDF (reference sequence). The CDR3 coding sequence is TGTGCCACCAGCCGCGGGGCCGACTACGAGCAGTACTTC. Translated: CATSRGADYEQYF.

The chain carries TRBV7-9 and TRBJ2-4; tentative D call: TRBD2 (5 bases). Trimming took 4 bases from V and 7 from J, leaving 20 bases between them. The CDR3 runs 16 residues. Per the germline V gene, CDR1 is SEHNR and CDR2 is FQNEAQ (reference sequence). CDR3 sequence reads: CASSYDPDGERNIQYF. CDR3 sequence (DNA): TGTGCCAGCAGCTACGACCCGGACGGGGAGCGGAACATTCAGTACTTC.

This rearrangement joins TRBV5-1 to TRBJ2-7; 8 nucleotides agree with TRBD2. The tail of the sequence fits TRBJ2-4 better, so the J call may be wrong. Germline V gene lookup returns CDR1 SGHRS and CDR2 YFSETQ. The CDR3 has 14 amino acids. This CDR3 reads CASTGGAMGNIQYF. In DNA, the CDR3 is TGCGCCAGCACGGGGGGGGCGATGGGAAACATTCAGTACTTC.

CDR3 sequence: CASSFWGADQPQHF. Written as DNA, the CDR3 is TGTGCCAGCAGTTTTTGGGGGGCCGATCAGCCCCAGCATTTT. This chain joins TRBV12-3 or TRBV12-4 and TRBJ1-5; D might be TRBD1 (6 bases). The CDR3 covers 14 residues. Trimming cost V 3 bases and J 5 bases, with 11 bases left between them.

The CDR3 spells CASSGGTSGRADEQFF. In DNA, the CDR3 is TGCGCCAGCAGCGGAGGAACTAGCGGGAGGGCAGATGAGCAGTTCTTC. The chain links TRBV5-1 to TRBJ2-1; 13 positions match TRBD2. This CDR3 region has 16 residues. Germline CDR1 SGHRS, CDR2 YFSETQ. V dropped 4 bases and J dropped 8; count of bases not matched to a gene: 9.

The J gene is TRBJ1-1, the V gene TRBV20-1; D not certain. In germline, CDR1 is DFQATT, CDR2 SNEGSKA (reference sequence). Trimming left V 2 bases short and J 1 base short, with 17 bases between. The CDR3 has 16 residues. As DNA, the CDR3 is TGCAGTGCTAGACTAACCGGTCGCGGCGGGAACACTGAAGCTTTCTTT. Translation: CSARLTGRGGNTEAFF.

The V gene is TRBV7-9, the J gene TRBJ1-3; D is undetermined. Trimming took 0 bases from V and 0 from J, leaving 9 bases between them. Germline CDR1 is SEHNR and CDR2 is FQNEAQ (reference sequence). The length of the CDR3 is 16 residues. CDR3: CASSLAGTTSGNTIYF. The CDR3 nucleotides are TGTGCCAGCAGCTTAGCAGGTACCACCTCTGGAAACACCATATATTTT.

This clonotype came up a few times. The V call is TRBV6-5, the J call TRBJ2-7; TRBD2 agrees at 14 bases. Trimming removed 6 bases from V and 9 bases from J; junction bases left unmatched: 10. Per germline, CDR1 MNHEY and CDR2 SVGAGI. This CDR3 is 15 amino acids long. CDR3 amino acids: CASRQVGTSGSRQYF. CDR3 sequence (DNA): TGTGCCAGCAGGCAAGTCGGGACTAGCGGGAGTCGGCAGTACTTC.

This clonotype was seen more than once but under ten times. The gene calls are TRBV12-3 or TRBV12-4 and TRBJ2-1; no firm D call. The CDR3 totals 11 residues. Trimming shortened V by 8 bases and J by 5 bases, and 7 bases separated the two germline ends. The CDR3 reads CASLVDNEQFF. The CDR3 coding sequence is TGTGCCAGCTTAGTTGACAATGAGCAGTTCTTC.

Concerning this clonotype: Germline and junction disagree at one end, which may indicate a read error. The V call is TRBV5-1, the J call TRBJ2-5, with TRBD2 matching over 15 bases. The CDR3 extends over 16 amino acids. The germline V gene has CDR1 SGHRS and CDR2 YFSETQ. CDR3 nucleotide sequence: TGCGCCAGCGGCACACCCAGGACTAGCGGGGGGGAGACCCCGTACTTC. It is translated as CASGTPRTSGGETPYF.

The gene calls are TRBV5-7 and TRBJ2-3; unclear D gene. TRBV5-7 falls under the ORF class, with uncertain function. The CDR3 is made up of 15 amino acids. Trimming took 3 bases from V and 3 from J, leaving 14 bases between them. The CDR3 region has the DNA TGTGCCAGCAGCTCGACGTCTCTATCGACAGATACGCAGTATTTT. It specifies CASSSTSLSTDTQYF.